This is a list of T cell receptor beta chains from one sample in a study of Ad26.COV2.S vaccination and SARS-CoV-2 variants. TCRdb's copy holds only in-frame clones and misses some; the assay was immunoSEQ multiplex PCR. Among roughly 270,000 clones listed, approximately 89% were seen once. The sequenced sample was peripheral blood, obtained in a trial of Ad26.COV2.S vaccine versus placebo. The source is a person between 18 and 65 years old who received the Ad26.COV2.S COVID-19 vaccine or a placebo. CDR3s include the opening cysteine and the closing phenylalanine or tryptophan. Each record gives: D gene, V gene, J gene, clone size, CDR3 protein, CDR3 DNA. D genes are given only for firm matches. Only part of the rows carry a size: once, few, many, or a class if the clone is expanded.

NA	TRBV5-1	TRBJ2-2	NA	CASSLGTAGTAGELFF	TGCGCCAGCAGCCTCGGGACGGCCGGAACGGCCGGGGAGCTGTTTTTT
NA	TRBV6-5	TRBJ1-2	NA	CASRQADMGYGYTF	TGTGCCAGCAGGCAGGCCGACATGGGATATGGCTACACCTTC
TRBD2	TRBV2	TRBJ2-7	few	CASNLLADNLYEQYF	TGTGCCAGCAACTTACTAGCGGATAACCTCTACGAGCAGTACTTC
NA	TRBV6-1	TRBJ1-6	NA	CASSERGRDRLGSPLHF	TGTGCCAGCAGTGAAAGGGGCCGGGACCGCCTTGGTTCACCCCTCCACTTT
TRBD2	TRBV19	TRBJ2-7	NA	CASSIGGMTFYEQYF	TGTGCCAGTAGTATCGGGGGGATGACCTTCTACGAGCAGTACTTC
TRBD2	TRBV5-1	TRBJ2-1	NA	CASSLFSGGSYNEQFF	TGCGCCAGCAGCTTGTTTAGCGGGGGGTCCTACAATGAGCAGTTCTTC
TRBD2	TRBV7-2	TRBJ2-2	NA	CASSPGLVRAGELFF	TGTGCCAGCAGCCCCGGACTAGTGAGGGCCGGGGAGCTGTTTTTT
TRBD1	TRBV27	TRBJ2-7	NA	CASSTSGQAGDEQYF	TGTGCCAGCAGCACCAGCGGACAGGCAGGGGACGAGCAGTACTTC
NA	TRBV19	TRBJ1-2	few	CASTGHLVSGYTF	TGTGCCAGTACCGGACACCTTGTTAGTGGCTACACCTTC
NA	TRBV19	TRBJ1-1	NA	CASSIGGRWGEAFF	TGTGCCAGTAGTATAGGAGGGCGGTGGGGTGAAGCTTTCTTT
TRBD2	TRBV5-1	TRBJ2-1	NA	CASSPGGTSANNEQFF	TGCGCCAGCTCCCCGGGCGGGACTAGCGCTAACAATGAGCAGTTCTTC